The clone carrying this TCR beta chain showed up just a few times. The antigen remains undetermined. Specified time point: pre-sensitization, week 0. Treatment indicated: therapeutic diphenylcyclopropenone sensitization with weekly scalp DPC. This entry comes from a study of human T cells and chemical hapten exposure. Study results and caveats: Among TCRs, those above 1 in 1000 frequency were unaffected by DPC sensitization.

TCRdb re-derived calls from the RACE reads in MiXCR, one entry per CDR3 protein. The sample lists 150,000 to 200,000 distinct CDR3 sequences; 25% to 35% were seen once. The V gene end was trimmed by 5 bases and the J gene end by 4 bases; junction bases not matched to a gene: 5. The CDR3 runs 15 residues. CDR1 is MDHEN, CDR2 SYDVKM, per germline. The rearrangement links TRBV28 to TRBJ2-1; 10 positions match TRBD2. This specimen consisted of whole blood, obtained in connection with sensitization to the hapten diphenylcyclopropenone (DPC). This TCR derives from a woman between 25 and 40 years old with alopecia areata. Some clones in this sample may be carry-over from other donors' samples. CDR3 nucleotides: TGTGCCAGCAGTGAGAGCGGGAGGGCGTACAATGAGCAGTTCTTC. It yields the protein CASSESGRAYNEQFF. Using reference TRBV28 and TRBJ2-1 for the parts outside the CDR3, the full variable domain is DVKVTQSSRYLVKRTGEKVFLECVQDMDHENMFWYRQDPGLGLRLIYFSYDVKMKEKGDIPEGYSVSREKKERFSLILESASTNQTSMYLCASSESGRAYNEQFFGPGTRLTVL.